One and the same sample provided the 10 T cell receptor beta chains below, sequenced in a study of blood T cell repertoires in COVID-19. Method: immunoSEQ multiplex PCR; TCRdb's copy keeps in-frame clones and lacks some. The table has some 270,000 clones, roughly 85% seen once; the top ten hold 8.5% to 9.5%. Sequences were obtained from PBMCs or T cells enriched from blood (not recorded which). The receptors originated from a woman in her forties or fifties with acute COVID-19.

This clone was counted between two and nine times. Other DNA sequences in this specimen translate into the identical CDR3. The chain joins TRBV14 to TRBJ1-1; TRBD1 aligns across 10 bases. Looked up from germline, CDR1 is SGHDN and CDR2 is FVKESK. The CDR3 spans 13 residues. The V segment lost 4 bases and the J segment 7 bases; nucleotides outside the gene matches: 3. The CDR3: CASSLGTGDEAFF. CDR3 coding DNA: TGTGCCAGCAGCCTCGGGACAGGGGATGAAGCTTTCTTT. The variable domain in full, with the rest retrieved from reference TRBV14 and TRBJ1-1, is EAGVTQFPSHSVIEKGQTVTLRCDPISGHDNLYWYRRVMGKEIKFLLHFVKESKQDESGMPNNRFLAERTGGTYSTLKVQPAELEDSGVYFCASSLGTGDEAFFGQGTRLTVV.

V and J are TRBV11-3 and TRBJ2-5, with D unresolved. The CDR3 sequence is 13 residues long. Trimming shortened V by 5 bases and J by 3 bases, and 10 bases separated the two germline ends. Per germline, CDR1 SGHNT and CDR2 YENEEA. The CDR3 loop reads CASSPGIKETQYF. DNA for the CDR3: TGTGCCAGCAGCCCAGGCATAAAAGAGACCCAGTACTTC. The whole variable domain, remainder taken from reference TRBV11-3 and TRBJ2-5, is EAGVVQSPRYKIIEKKQPVAFWCNPISGHNTLYWYLQNLGQGPELLIRYENEEAVDDSQLPKDRFSAERLKGVDSTLKIQPAELGDSAVYLCASSPGIKETQYFGPGTRLLVL.

This clone was found once. Here the CDR3 reads CASSEPGGARETQYF. For the CDR3, the DNA is TGCGCCAGCAGTGAGCCCGGGGGGGCCAGAGAGACCCAGTACTTC. The gene calls are TRBV10-2 and TRBJ2-5, with TRBD2 matching 8 bases. The CDR3 spans 15 residues. The germline V gene encodes CDR1 WSHSY and CDR2 SAAADI. With 2 bases clipped from V and 4 bases from J, the junction kept 6 bases outside the gene matches.

The V and J genes are TRBV19 and TRBJ1-2; no firm D call. Germline CDR1 is LNHDA and CDR2 is SQIVND (reference sequence). CDR3 length: 14 amino acids. The germline V and J ends were trimmed by 3 bases and 8 bases, with 16 bases remaining between them. The CDR3 nucleotides are TGTGCCAGTAGTATCCCCGACGGGATCGGAGGCTACACCTTC. It translates to CASSIPDGIGGYTF.

This clone was seen at least ten times. Other nucleotide sequences from this sample produce the same CDR3. This chain uses TRBV4-3 with TRBJ1-6; D is uncertain. Germline V gene lookup returns CDR1 LGHNA and CDR2 YSLEER. The length of the CDR3 is 13 residues. V was pared by 1 base and J by 8 bases, with 6 bases between. The CDR3 sequence is CASSQVEDSPLHF. The CDR3, as DNA: TGCGCCAGCAGCCAAGTTGAGGATTCACCCCTCCACTTT.

This clone has only one observation. The rearrangement uses TRBV10-2 and TRBJ1-5; D not resolved. Germline V gene data show CDR1 as WSHSY and CDR2 as SAAADI. The CDR3 is 15 amino acids. Deletions cut 2 bases from V and 3 bases from J, with 11 bases between. This CDR3 reads CASSEDGANNQPQHF. The CDR3 DNA follows: TGCGCCAGCAGTGAGGACGGAGCCAACAATCAGCCCCAGCATTTT.

The rearrangement uses TRBV9 and TRBJ2-7; D not certain. V was cut by 4 bases and J by 10 bases, with 15 bases left in between. The CDR3 consists of 12 residues. In germline, CDR1 is SGDLS, CDR2 YYNGEE. The CDR3 spells CASSPQQSPQYF. The CDR3 DNA follows: TGTGCCAGCAGCCCACAGCAGAGTCCACAGTACTTC.

The genes are TRBV7-3 and TRBJ2-1; the match to TRBD1 covers 9 bases. Germline V gene data show CDR1 as SGHTA and CDR2 as FQGTGA. The trim removed 5 bases at V and 9 bases at J, leaving 5 bases unmatched. This CDR3 has 13 residues. CDR3 DNA sequence: TGTGCCAGCAGCCAAGGGACAGGGTTTGAGCAGTTCTTC. Its translation is CASSQGTGFEQFF.

This chain links TRBV5-1 with TRBJ2-6, with 8 bases aligning to TRBD1. Germline V lookup: CDR1 SGHRS, CDR2 YFSETQ. The CDR3 is 20 residues long. With 4 bases clipped from V and 0 bases from J, the junction kept 15 bases outside the gene matches. DNA for the CDR3: TGCGCCAGCAGCCCGGTGTTGGTAAGGGGGACAGGCTCTGGGGCCAACGTCCTGACTTTC. This gives the protein CASSPVLVRGTGSGANVLTF.

The chain couples TRBV7-2 to TRBJ1-2; 10 bases fit TRBD1. J lost 1 base, V lost 0 bases, and 2 bases had no gene match. This CDR3 has 16 residues. CDR1 and CDR2 from the germline V gene are SGHTA and FQGNSA. In DNA, the CDR3 is TGTGCCAGCAGCTTAGCCCGGGACAGGGGTAACTATGGCTACACCTTC. Amino acids: CASSLARDRGNYGYTF.